This T cell receptor (beta chain) is drawn from a study of CD8+ T cells in alopecia areata. As the sequencing template, cDNA was produced by extracting RNA and reverse transcribing it. Sequencing used immunoSEQ multiplex PCR; TCRdb keeps in-frame clones, though not all of them. The sample yields just over 150,000 clones, around half seen once. A word on this clone: Its cognate antigen is unknown.

Study-wide points: Scalp lesions, especially in alopecia totalis/universalis, had higher clonality than normal scalp.

The sequenced sample was CD8+ T cells sorted from blood, obtained at week 0. This TCR was recovered from a human donor with alopecia areata.

CDR3 nucleotide sequence: TGTGCCACCAGCAGAGGGGACGGGGGAACAGATACGCAGTATTTT. This sequence encodes CATSRGDGGTDTQYF. The J gene is TRBJ2-3, the V gene TRBV15, with D possibly matching TRBD2 (6 bases). V was trimmed by 1 base and J by 3 bases, leaving 11 bases between them. Germline-derived CDR1 and CDR2 are LNHNV and YYDKDF (reference sequence). The CDR3 extends over 15 amino acids.